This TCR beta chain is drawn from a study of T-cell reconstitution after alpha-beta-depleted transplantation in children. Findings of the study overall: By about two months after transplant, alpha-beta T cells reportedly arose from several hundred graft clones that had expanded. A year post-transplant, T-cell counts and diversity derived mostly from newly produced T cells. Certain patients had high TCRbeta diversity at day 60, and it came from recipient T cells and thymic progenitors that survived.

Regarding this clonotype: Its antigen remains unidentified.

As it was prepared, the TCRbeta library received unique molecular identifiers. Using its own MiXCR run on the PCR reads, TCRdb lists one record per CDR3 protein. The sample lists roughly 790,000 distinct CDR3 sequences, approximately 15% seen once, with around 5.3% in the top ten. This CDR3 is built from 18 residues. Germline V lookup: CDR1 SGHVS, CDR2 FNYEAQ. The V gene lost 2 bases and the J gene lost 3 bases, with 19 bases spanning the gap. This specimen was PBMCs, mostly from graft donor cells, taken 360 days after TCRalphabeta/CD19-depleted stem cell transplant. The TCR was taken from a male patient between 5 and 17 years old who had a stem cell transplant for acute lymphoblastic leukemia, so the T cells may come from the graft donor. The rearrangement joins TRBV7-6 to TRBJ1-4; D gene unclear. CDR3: CASSLSLLHPRANEKLFF. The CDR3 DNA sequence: TGTGCCAGCAGCTTAAGTCTTTTACATCCTCGGGCTAATGAAAAACTGTTTTTT.